A single sample gave rise to the 18 T cell receptor beta chains below, sequenced in a study of T cells in Graves' hyperthyroidism and ophthalmopathy. TCR beta CDR3 regions were amplified from RNA transcripts. TCR CDR3 underwent first-round RT-PCR with the HTBI primer set. TCRdb re-called the multiplex PCR reads through MiXCR, storing one row per CDR3 protein. This table has about 210,000 distinct CDR3 sequences, approximately 16% appearing once. The specimen was blood. The source is a man aged 40-49 years with Graves' hyperthyroidism.

This clonotype was observed a few times. The rearrangement uses TRBV25-1 and TRBJ2-5; a possible D gene is TRBD2 (6 bases). The germline V gene has CDR1 MGHDK and CDR2 SYGVNS. The CDR3 spans 15 residues. Between the trimmed V and J ends, which lost 1 base and 2 bases, there was a span of 11 bases. CDR3 sequence (DNA): TGTGCCAGCAGTGAATTCTCGGGGGATCAAGAGACCCAGTACTTC. It encodes CASSEFSGDQETQYF.

This clonotype has a count of ten or more. The chain joins TRBV12-3 or TRBV12-4 to TRBJ1-5, with a weak D call TRBD1 (5 bases). Trimming removed 6 bases at V and 9 bases at J, with 12 bases between. The CDR3 has 12 amino acids. The CDR3: CASRLQGLPQHF. CDR3 DNA: TGTGCCAGCAGGCTCCAGGGTCTGCCCCAGCATTTT.

This clonotype was seen ten or more times. The V call is TRBV28, the J call TRBJ1-5; TRBD1 might be the D (5 bases). Trimming removed 9 bases from V and 7 bases from J, with 13 bases in between. The CDR3 extends over 12 amino acids. The V gene's germline CDR1 is MDHEN and CDR2 SYDVKM. The CDR3 here is CARRTQGQPQHF. The CDR3 coding sequence is TGTGCCAGACGGACACAAGGGCAGCCCCAGCATTTT.

This clonotype was seen a few times. The rearrangement uses TRBV27 and TRBJ1-6, with a possible D match to TRBD1 (5 bases). The CDR3 loop spans 15 amino acids. With 6 bases removed from V and 6 bases from J, the gap between germline ends came to 15 bases. Per germline, CDR1 MNHEY and CDR2 SMNVEV (reference sequence). DNA for the CDR3: TGTGCCAGCAGCCGATGGGGCGAGGGTAATTCACCCCTCCACTTT. The encoded protein is CASSRWGEGNSPLHF.

This sequence joins TRBV4-1 and TRBJ2-7, with 9 bases fitting TRBD2. The V gene end was trimmed by 4 bases and the J gene end by 6 bases; junction bases not matched to a gene: 4. CDR1 and CDR2 (germline): MGHRA, YSYEKL. The CDR3 consists of 13 residues. The CDR3 spells CASSPSGAPEQYF. CDR3 nucleotide sequence: TGCGCCAGCAGCCCTAGCGGGGCGCCCGAGCAGTACTTC.

This clonotype was seen repeatedly, ten times or more. The chain is built from TRBV2 and TRBJ1-6, with TRBD1 matching 9 bases. The V gene end was trimmed by 6 bases and the J gene end by 9 bases; junction bases not matched to a gene: 6. The germline V gene has CDR1 SNHLY and CDR2 FYNNEI. The CDR3 consists of 14 residues. The CDR3 spells CASSPGQGSSPLHF. The CDR3, as DNA: TGTGCCAGCAGCCCGGGACAGGGTAGTTCACCCCTCCACTTT.

This clonotype was detected many times. This chain joins TRBV28 and TRBJ1-6; possible D gene TRBD1, 6 bases. Germline-derived CDR1 and CDR2 are MDHEN and SYDVKM. The V end was cut by 6 bases, the J end by 5 bases, with 23 bases between. This CDR3 comprises 18 residues. CDR3 sequence: CASSQGGAQGLNNSPLHF. In DNA form, the CDR3 reads TGTGCCAGCAGCCAGGGAGGGGCACAGGGATTAAATAATTCACCCCTCCACTTT.

Ten or more counts support this clonotype. J is TRBJ2-1 and V is TRBV11-3, with TRBD2 matching 15 bases. The germline gives CDR1 SGHNT, CDR2 YENEEA. The CDR3 has 19 residues. The V gene end was trimmed by 5 bases and the J gene end by 7 bases; junction bases not matched to a gene: 15. CDR3 in DNA: TGTGCCAGCAGCCCTGCCGGGACTAGCGGGGGGATGGGGTTTAATGAGCAGTTCTTC. This sequence encodes CASSPAGTSGGMGFNEQFF.

On this clonotype: This may come from a read error, since a much larger clone is one base off. The conserved closing phenylalanine or tryptophan is absent in this CDR3, likely reflecting a read error. The chain links TRBV12-3 or TRBV12-4 to TRBJ1-1, with D hard to call. The CDR3 is 13 amino acids. Trimming cost V 6 bases and J 0 bases, with 8 bases left between them. The CDR3 region has the DNA TGTGCCAGCAGCGGACTGGTGAACACTGAAGCTTTCCTT. Protein product: CASSGLVNTEAFL.

This clonotype occurred many times. V is TRBV28 and J is TRBJ2-1, with no clear D. The CDR3 covers 11 residues. From germline, CDR1 is MDHEN and CDR2 SYDVKM. Between the trimmed V and J ends, which lost 7 bases and 8 bases, there was a span of 9 bases. The CDR3 DNA follows: TGTGCCAGCACGTATAGGGATGAGCAGTTCTTC. Its protein product is CASTYRDEQFF.

This clonotype was seen a few times. With a much larger clone just one base away, this may be a read error. V is TRBV20-1 and J is TRBJ2-5; 7 nucleotides agree with TRBD2. The CDR3 runs 13 residues. Germline-derived CDR1 and CDR2 are DFQATT and SNEGSKA (reference sequence). V was pared by 6 bases and J by 2 bases, with 6 bases of the junction left unmatched. This CDR3 reads CSAPTSRQETQYF. The CDR3 DNA reads TGCAGTGCCCCGACTAGCAGGCAAGAGACCCAGTACTTC.

This clonotype was found many times. This CDR3 reads CASSLQGASNEQFF. The DNA for the CDR3 is TGCGCCAGCAGCTTGCAGGGGGCATCCAATGAGCAGTTCTTC. The chain has TRBV5-1 and TRBJ2-1; the match to TRBD1 covers 8 bases. Looked up from germline, CDR1 is SGHRS and CDR2 is YFSETQ. This CDR3 has 14 amino acids. The V segment lost 1 base and the J segment 6 bases; nucleotides outside the gene matches: 3. Together with reference TRBV5-1 and TRBJ2-1, the CDR3 gives the full variable domain: KAGVTQTPRYLIKTRGQQVTLSCSPISGHRSVSWYQQTPGQGLQFLFEYFSETQRNKGNFPGRFSGRQFSNSRSEMNVSTLELGDSALYLCASSLQGASNEQFFGPGTRLTVL.

This sequence joins TRBV7-9 and TRBJ1-4, with D hard to call. The CDR3 consists of 16 residues. V was pared by 4 bases and J by 7 bases, with 19 bases between. The germline CDR1 and CDR2 sequences are SEHNR and FQNEAQ (reference sequence). The CDR3 nucleotides read TGTGCCAGCAGCTCCCACGAAGTGGGTTTTGTTGAAAAACTGTTTTTT. This gives the protein CASSSHEVGFVEKLFF.

V gene TRBV9 combines with J gene TRBJ2-7, with 12 bases that match TRBD2. The CDR3 runs to 15 residues. Germline lookup yields CDR1 SGDLS and CDR2 YYNGEE. V gave up 1 base and J gave up 4 bases; unmatched junction bases: 3. The CDR3 nucleotides read TGTGCCAGCAGCGTACTAGCGGGGGGGCTATACGAGCAGTACTTC. Protein: CASSVLAGGLYEQYF.

This clonotype was detected many times. This chain connects TRBV7-2 to TRBJ2-2, with 9 bases matching TRBD1. CDR3 length: 18 amino acids. Germline V gives CDR1 SGHTA, CDR2 FQGNSA. Germline trimming cut 0 bases from V and 6 bases from J; bases unmatched to any gene: 11. Written as DNA, the CDR3 is TGTGCCAGCAGCTTAGCCCTGTGGGGACAGGGTATCGCCGGGGAGCTGTTTTTT. This translates into CASSLALWGQGIAGELFF.

The chain's CDR3 is CASSLVRSNQPQHF. Here the CDR3 DNA reads TGTGCCAGCAGCTTAGTTCGTAGCAATCAGCCCCAGCATTTT. This rearrangement joins TRBV7-8 to TRBJ1-5; no definite D call. The germline V gene has CDR1 SGHVS and CDR2 FQNEAQ. Trimming removed 1 base from V and 0 bases from J, with 4 bases in between. The CDR3 sequence is 14 residues long.

This rearrangement joins TRBV6-1 to TRBJ2-3, with D possibly matching TRBD1 (6 bases). Trimming stripped 0 bases from V and 4 bases from J, with 8 bases between. The germline gives CDR1 MNHNS, CDR2 SASEGT. The CDR3 totals 14 residues. The CDR3 nucleotides are TGTGCCAGCAGTGAAGCCCCAGGGGCAGATACGCAGTATTTT. This gives the protein CASSEAPGADTQYF.

This clonotype has a count of ten or more. CDR3 amino acids: CASGLAGGDTQYF. The CDR3 coding sequence is TGTGCCAGCGGGCTAGCGGGGGGAGATACGCAGTATTTT. V is TRBV2 and J is TRBJ2-3; 11 bases are a match to TRBD2. The CDR3 totals 13 residues. Germline V lookup: CDR1 SNHLY, CDR2 FYNNEI. After removal of 8 bases from V and 5 bases from J, the junction contained 3 bases not matched to a gene. The full variable domain, its missing parts supplied by reference TRBV2 and TRBJ2-3, is EPEVTQTPSHQVTQMGQEVILRCVPISNHLYFYWYRQILGQKVEFLVSFYNNEISEKSEIFDDQFSVERPDGSNFTLKIRSTKLEDSAMYFCASGLAGGDTQYFGPGTRLTVL.